This T cell receptor beta chain was identified during a study of shared clonotypes between healthy human individuals. Study results and caveats: Clonotypes which were not shared had lower generation probabilities than clonotypes that all four donors shared. The sole specimen, blood, was sampled, and tissue repertoires likely differ. Clonotype sharing levels among donors were expected to vary with sequencing depth.

Authors' processing steps: ImmunoSEQ yielded junction-only sequences lacking quality scores, so filtering differed. Assay used: immunoSEQ multiplex PCR; TCRdb lists only in-frame clones, some missing. V and J calls and clone size are those listed in that table; D and trimming were worked out from the DNA. The data contain hundreds of thousands of clones, 98% of them singletons. Naive CD8 cells were CD45RO-negative, positively selected for CCR7, excluding terminally differentiated effector memory CD45RA+ cells. In germline, CDR1 is SGHNT, CDR2 YYREEE (reference sequence). This CDR3 is built from 15 residues. The J segment lost 7 bases and the V segment lost 0 bases, leaving 5 bases of the junction unmatched. On this clone: Its antigen is undetermined.

The TCR sequence derives from a man between 25 and 39 years old in good health. Sequencing used naive CD8+ T cells sorted from blood. J is TRBJ2-1 and V is TRBV5-4; 9 nucleotides match TRBD2. As DNA, the CDR3 is TGTGCCAGCAGCTTGGGGGGACTAGCATGGAATGAGCAGTTCTTC. It codes for CASSLGGLAWNEQFF.